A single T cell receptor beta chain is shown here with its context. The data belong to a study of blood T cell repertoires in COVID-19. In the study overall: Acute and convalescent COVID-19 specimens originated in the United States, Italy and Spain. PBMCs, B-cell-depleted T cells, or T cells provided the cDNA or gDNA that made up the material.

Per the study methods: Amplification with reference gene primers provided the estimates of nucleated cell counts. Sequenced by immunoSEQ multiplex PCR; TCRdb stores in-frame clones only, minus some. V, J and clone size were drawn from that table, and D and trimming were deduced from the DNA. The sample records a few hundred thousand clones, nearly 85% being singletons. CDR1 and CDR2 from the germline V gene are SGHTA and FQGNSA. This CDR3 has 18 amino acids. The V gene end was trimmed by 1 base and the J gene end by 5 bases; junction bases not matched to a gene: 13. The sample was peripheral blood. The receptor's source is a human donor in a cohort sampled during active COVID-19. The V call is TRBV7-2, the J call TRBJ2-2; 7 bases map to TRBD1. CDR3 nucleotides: TGTGCCAGCAGCTTAGAAGCCCGTCGACAGGGTTGGACCGGGGAGCTGTTTTTT. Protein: CASSLEARRQGWTGELFF. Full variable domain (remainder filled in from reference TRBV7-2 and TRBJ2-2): GAGVSQSPSNKVTEKGKDVELRCDPISGHTALYWYRQSLGQGLEFLIYFQGNSAPDKSGLPSDRFSAERTGGSVSTLTIQRTQQEDSAVYLCASSLEARRQGWTGELFFGEGSRLTVL.